This T cell receptor beta chain derives from a study of T cell clonotyping in hematopoietic cell transplantation. Study at large: Recipients' pretransplant samples followed cytoreduction. Findings and caveats of the study: CD4 and CD8 repertoire contributions could not be separated without sorting.

On this clone: Its antigen is undetermined.

Clones were sequenced by immunoSEQ multiplex PCR, and TCRdb holds only the in-frame ones, with some missing. The data contain roughly 34,000 clones, around 95% of them singletons. CDR1 and CDR2 from the germline V gene are MRHNA and SNTAGT. The CDR3 is 14 residues long. The V end lost 5 bases, the J end lost 1 base, and 10 bases lay between the germline ends. The time point: recipient sample about 28 days before transplant, after cytoreduction. The input for sequencing was peripheral blood mononuclear cells, taken before stem cell transplant. The source of this sequence is a man between 40 and 49 years old with chronic myeloid leukemia. Some clones in this sample may be carry-over from other donors' samples. This rearrangement joins TRBV6-4 to TRBJ2-3; weak D call: TRBD1 (7 bases). The CDR3 loop reads CASSQGGRTDTQYF. CDR3 DNA: TGTGCCAGCAGTCAGGGGGGACGCACAGATACGCAGTATTTT.